This entry is about one TCR beta chain. Antigen specificity is unknown. It may be a read error: a sequence one base away is much more abundant. Clones were sequenced by immunoSEQ multiplex PCR, and TCRdb holds only the in-frame ones, with some missing. The top ten clones hold about 1.5% of a sample with about 980,000 clones, 76% of them seen once. These data come from a study of shared clonotypes between healthy human individuals. Study observations and caveats: Against clonotypes common to all four donors, non-shared ones had lower generation probabilities.

This CDR3 has 13 amino acids. Trimming at V came to 3 bases and at J to 2 bases, leaving 2 bases not matched to a gene. Germline V gives CDR1 SGHRS, CDR2 YFSETQ. This clonotype originated in a man younger than 35 in good health. The V gene is TRBV5-1, the J gene TRBJ2-7; 7 nucleotides align to TRBD1. Sequencing input: memory CD4+ T cells sorted from blood. Subset reported: CD45RA-negative fraction. For the CDR3, the DNA is TGCGCCAGCAGCTGGGGACAGACCTACGAGCAGTACTTC. Its translation is CASSWGQTYEQYF.